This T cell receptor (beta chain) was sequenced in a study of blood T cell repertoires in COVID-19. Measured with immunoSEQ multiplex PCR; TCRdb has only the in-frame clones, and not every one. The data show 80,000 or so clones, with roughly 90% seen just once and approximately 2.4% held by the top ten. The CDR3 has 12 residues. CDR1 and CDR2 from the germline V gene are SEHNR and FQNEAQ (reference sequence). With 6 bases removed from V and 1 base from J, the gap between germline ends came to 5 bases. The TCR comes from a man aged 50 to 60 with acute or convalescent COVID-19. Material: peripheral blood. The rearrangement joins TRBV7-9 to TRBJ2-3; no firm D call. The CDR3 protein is CASRFGTDTQYF. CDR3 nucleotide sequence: TGTGCCAGCAGGTTCGGCACAGATACGCAGTATTTT.